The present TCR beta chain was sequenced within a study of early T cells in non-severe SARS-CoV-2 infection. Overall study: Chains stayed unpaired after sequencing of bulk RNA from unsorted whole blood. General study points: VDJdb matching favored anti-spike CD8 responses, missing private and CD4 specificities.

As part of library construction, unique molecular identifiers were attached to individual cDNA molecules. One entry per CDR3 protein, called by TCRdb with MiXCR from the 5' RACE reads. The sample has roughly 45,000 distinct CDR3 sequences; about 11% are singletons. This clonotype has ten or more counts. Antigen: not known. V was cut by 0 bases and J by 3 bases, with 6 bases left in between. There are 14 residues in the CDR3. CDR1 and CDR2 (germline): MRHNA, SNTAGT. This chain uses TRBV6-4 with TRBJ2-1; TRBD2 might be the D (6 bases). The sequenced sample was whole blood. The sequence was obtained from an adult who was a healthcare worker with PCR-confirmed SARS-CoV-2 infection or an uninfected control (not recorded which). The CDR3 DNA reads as TGTGCCAGCAGTGACTCGGGGGGCTACAATGAGCAGTTCTTC. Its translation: CASSDSGGYNEQFF.